Below are 16 T cell receptor beta chains sequenced from a single sample in a study of T cells in Graves' hyperthyroidism and ophthalmopathy. TCR beta CDR3 sequences were amplified from RNA transcripts. First-round RT-PCR with HTBI primers amplified the TCR CDR3 region. TCRdb itself ran the multiplex PCR reads through MiXCR, one entry per CDR3 protein. The table lists around 240,000 distinct CDR3 sequences, about a sixth of them singletons. The sequenced sample consisted of blood. These receptors all come from a woman under 30 with Graves' ophthalmopathy.

The table lists this clonotype with many counts. The chain uses TRBV10-1 and TRBJ1-4; D is possibly TRBD1 (5 bases). The V and J ends lost 1 base and 7 bases respectively, with 10 bases between them. This CDR3 has 14 residues. Germline-derived CDR1 and CDR2 are WNHNN and SYGVQD (reference sequence). CDR3 amino acids: CASSEYRDGEKLFF. The CDR3 nucleotides read TGCGCCAGCAGTGAGTACCGGGACGGTGAAAAACTGTTTTTT.

About this clonotype: A much larger clone differs from this one at a single base, so this may be a read error. This chain links TRBV6-2 or TRBV6-3 with TRBJ1-1; D might be TRBD1 (6 bases). In germline, CDR1 is MNHEY, CDR2 SVGEGT. The CDR3 extends over 15 amino acids. The CDR3 reads CASSSMTGLNTETFF. The DNA for the CDR3 is TGTGCCAGCAGTTCCATGACAGGTTTGAACACTGAAACTTTCTTT.

This clonotype was counted at least ten times. The V call is TRBV20-1, the J call TRBJ2-2, with D possibly matching TRBD1 (6 bases). Germline CDR1 is DFQATT and CDR2 is SNEGSKA (reference sequence). V was shortened by 3 bases and J by 7 bases, with 12 bases between the two germline ends. This CDR3 is 13 amino acids long. The CDR3 protein is CSAREQGFGELFF. The CDR3 DNA follows: TGCAGTGCTAGGGAACAGGGTTTCGGGGAGCTGTTTTTT.

This clonotype appeared many times. The CDR3 bases are TGTGCCACCAGCAAACGTTCGGGTGATCAGCCCCAGCATTTT. This sequence encodes CATSKRSGDQPQHF. This rearrangement joins TRBV15 to TRBJ1-5; D call uncertain. Germline-derived CDR1 and CDR2 are LNHNV and YYDKDF (reference sequence). This CDR3 is 14 amino acids long. Between the trimmed V and J ends, which lost 4 bases and 5 bases, there was a span of 12 bases. Based on the CDR3 plus reference TRBV15 and TRBJ1-5, the full variable domain is DAMVIQNPRYQVTQFGKPVTLSCSQTLNHNVMYWYQQKSSQAPKLLFHYYDKDFNNEADTPDNFQSRRPNTSFCFLDIRSPGLGDTAMYLCATSKRSGDQPQHFGDGTRLSIL.

This clonotype was seen a handful of times. The chain is built from TRBV12-3 or TRBV12-4 and TRBJ2-5; D is unclear. CDR3 length: 14 amino acids. The V gene lost 1 base and the J gene lost 5 bases, with 11 bases spanning the gap. The CDR3 is CASSLVASPETQYF. The CDR3 DNA follows: TGTGCCAGCAGTTTAGTCGCGAGCCCGGAGACCCAGTACTTC.

This clonotype was observed at least ten times. The chain has TRBV24-1 and TRBJ2-1; weak D call: TRBD1 (5 bases). V was cut by 0 bases and J by 7 bases, with 12 bases left in between. Germline V gene lookup returns CDR1 KGHDR and CDR2 SFDVKD. The CDR3 length is 15 residues. CDR3 amino acids: CATSDLSRAGNEQFF. The CDR3 coding sequence is TGTGCCACCAGTGATTTGTCCAGGGCCGGGAATGAGCAGTTCTTC.

This clonotype appeared many times. The rearrangement uses TRBV28 and TRBJ2-2; 9 bases map to TRBD2. Per the germline V gene, CDR1 is MDHEN and CDR2 is SYDVKM. CDR3 length: 16 residues. With V trimmed by 3 bases and J by 5 bases, 7 bases remained unmatched. CDR3 in amino acids: CASSFIQAGGTGELFF. CDR3 nucleotide sequence: TGTGCCAGCAGTTTTATACAAGCGGGAGGAACCGGGGAGCTGTTTTTT.

This clonotype was observed a handful of times. The chain combines TRBV6-1 with TRBJ2-7; D is undetermined. V shed 2 bases and J shed 4 bases, with 6 bases lying between them. The CDR3 spans 12 residues. CDR1 and CDR2 from the germline V gene are MNHNS and SASEGT. The CDR3 reads CASSEWDYEQYF. In DNA form, the CDR3 reads TGTGCCAGCAGTGAATGGGATTACGAGCAGTACTTC.

This clonotype was detected many times. The genes are TRBV18 and TRBJ2-7, with D maybe TRBD1 (6 bases). The germline V gene has CDR1 KGHSH and CDR2 LQKENI. The CDR3 is 13 amino acids. Trimming removed 0 bases at V and 4 bases at J, with 7 bases between. CDR3 in amino acids: CASSPPTGYEQYF. CDR3 nucleotide sequence: TGTGCCAGCTCACCACCGACAGGATACGAGCAGTACTTC.

The table lists this clonotype with many counts. J is TRBJ1-4 and V is TRBV30; no firm D call. Germline V lookup: CDR1 GTSNPN, CDR2 SVGIG (reference sequence). Trimming took 4 bases from V and 3 from J, leaving 18 bases between them. CDR3 length: 16 residues. The DNA for the CDR3 is TGTGCCTGGAACTTTGGGGTCGTGTTACCTAATGAAAAACTGTTTTTT. Its translation is CAWNFGVVLPNEKLFF.

On this clonotype: A read error is possible here, since a much larger clone lies one base away. This chain connects TRBV19 to TRBJ2-7; D could derive from TRBD1 or TRBD2 (5 bases each). Germline CDR1 reads LNHDA; CDR2 reads SQIVND (reference sequence). V dropped 4 bases and J dropped 2 bases, with 12 bases sitting between them. This CDR3 is built from 14 residues. DNA of the CDR3: TGTGCCAGTAGTACCCGGGACGGAACCTACGAGCAGTACTTC. This encodes CASSTRDGTYEQYF.

This clonotype was counted at least ten times. This chain links TRBV28 with TRBJ1-5, with 8 bases aligning to TRBD1. The V gene's germline CDR1 is MDHEN and CDR2 SYDVKM. The V segment lost 4 bases and the J segment 0 bases; nucleotides outside the gene matches: 2. This CDR3 spans 15 amino acids. CDR3 amino acids: CASSYGTGSNQPQHF. The CDR3 bases are TGTGCCAGCAGTTACGGGACAGGTAGCAATCAGCCCCAGCATTTT.

This clonotype was picked up many times. The V gene is TRBV20-1, the J gene TRBJ2-1; 7 bases fit TRBD2. With V trimmed by 3 bases and J by 3 bases, 8 bases remained unmatched. CDR3 length: 15 amino acids. In germline, CDR1 is DFQATT, CDR2 SNEGSKA (reference sequence). In DNA form, the CDR3 reads TGCAGTGCTAGCCATAGGGAGGGCTACTACAATGAGCAGTTCTTC. Translation gives CSASHREGYYNEQFF.

This clonotype was recorded many times. V is TRBV27 and J is TRBJ2-5; D gene ambiguous. The length of the CDR3 is 14 residues. The germline V gene has CDR1 MNHEY and CDR2 SMNVEV (reference sequence). The ends were cut back, 5 bases at V and 2 bases at J, with 12 bases in the middle. The CDR3 DNA reads as TGTGCCAGCAGTGGGCGATGGGGACAAGAGACCCAGTACTTC. Its protein product is CASSGRWGQETQYF.

In this sample, this clonotype turned up many times. The chain joins TRBV7-2 to TRBJ2-1; D unresolved. The CDR3 totals 14 residues. The germline V gene has CDR1 SGHTA and CDR2 FQGNSA. V lost 1 base and J 6 bases, leaving 10 bases between the germline ends. This chain's CDR3 is CASSLVRTPNEQFF. CDR3 DNA sequence: TGTGCCAGCAGCTTAGTCCGCACACCCAATGAGCAGTTCTTC.

The sample holds a few counts of this clonotype. This chain connects TRBV19 to TRBJ2-7; maybe TRBD1 (5 bases). The ends were cut back, 7 bases at V and 0 bases at J, with 13 bases in the middle. CDR1 is LNHDA, CDR2 SQIVND, per germline (reference sequence). CDR3 length equals 14 residues. In nucleotides, the CDR3 is TGTGCCAGTAAGGCGGCGGACATCTCCTACGAGCAGTACTTC. It encodes CASKAADISYEQYF.